These T cell receptor beta chains were read from a single sample in a study of cytomegalovirus exposure and HLA in healthy donors. The table came from immunoSEQ multiplex PCR; TCRdb's copy has only in-frame clones and leaves some out. The sample shows approximately 150,000 clones, more than 65% of them seen only once. Material: PBMCs. These receptors were obtained from a middle-aged man in good health and CMV-seropositive. The CDR3 runs from the conserved cysteine through the conserved F or W. Each record gives: V gene, D gene, clone size, J gene, CDR3 protein, CDR3 DNA. The D gene is left open where the match is weak. A row's size may be missing; if present it is once, few, many or a size class.

TRBV9	TRBD1	-	TRBJ1-4	CASSVVGTGEKLFF	TGTGCCAGCAGCGTAGTTGGGACAGGTGAAAAACTGTTTTTT
TRBV30	-	-	TRBJ1-2	CAWSANSPDRPLYGYTF	TGTGCCTGGAGTGCTAATTCCCCAGACAGGCCTCTTTATGGCTACACCTTC
TRBV19	TRBD2	once	TRBJ2-3	CASSRLAGGSTQYF	TGTGCCAGTAGTAGGCTAGCGGGAGGGAGTACGCAGTATTTT
TRBV5-6	TRBD1	-	TRBJ2-7	CASSLGTGAYYEQYF	TGTGCCAGCAGCCTGGGGACAGGGGCCTACTACGAGCAGTACTTC
TRBV7-2	TRBD1	-	TRBJ1-1	CASSLHRGLENTEAFF	TGTGCCAGCAGCCTCCACAGGGGGCTAGAGAACACTGAAGCTTTCTTT
TRBV7-9	-	-	TRBJ2-3	CASSPSGDTQYF	TGTGCCAGCAGCCCTTCAGGGGATACGCAGTATTTT
TRBV5-4	-	-	TRBJ2-4	CASSPGGTENIQYF	TGTGCCAGCAGCCCCGGCGGGACAGAAAACATTCAGTACTTC
TRBV27	TRBD1	-	TRBJ1-2	CASSPPGQNLLF	TGTGCCAGCAGTCCACCGGGACAGAACCTCTTGTTC
TRBV11-3	TRBD1	many	TRBJ2-3	CASSVRQGADTQYF	TGTGCCAGCAGCGTAAGACAGGGCGCAGATACGCAGTATTTT
TRBV9	-	-	TRBJ2-5	CASSVAVRSETQYF	TGTGCCAGCAGCGTAGCGGTCCGGTCAGAGACCCAGTACTTC
TRBV30	TRBD1	-	TRBJ1-6	CAWSVSGGSYNSPLHF	TGTGCCTGGAGTGTTTCAGGGGGCTCCTATAATTCACCCCTCCACTTT
TRBV4-3	-	-	TRBJ1-5	CASSQDSGNQPQHF	TGCGCCAGCAGCCAAGATTCAGGCAATCAGCCCCAGCATTTT
TRBV7-8	TRBD2	few	TRBJ2-3	CASSLGGSGEVDTQYF	TGTGCCAGCAGCTTAGGAGGTAGCGGGGAGGTAGATACGCAGTATTTT
TRBV6-5	TRBD2	once	TRBJ2-7	CASSFGTSGPYEQYF	TGTGCCAGCAGTTTCGGGACTAGCGGTCCCTACGAGCAGTACTTC
TRBV5-1	TRBD2	few	TRBJ2-1	CASSLVPGGLNNEQFF	TGCGCCAGCAGCTTGGTCCCGGGGGGTTTAAACAATGAGCAGTTCTTC
TRBV9	TRBD1	once	TRBJ1-1	CASSGQGANTEAFF	TGTGCCAGCAGCGGACAGGGGGCGAACACTGAAGCTTTCTTT
TRBV9	-	-	TRBJ2-7	CASSVTGASYEQYF	TGTGCCAGCAGCGTGACGGGAGCCTCCTACGAGCAGTACTTC
TRBV7-3	TRBD1	few	TRBJ2-3	CASSQTGVGDTQYF	TGTGCCAGCAGCCAGACAGGGGTAGGAGATACGCAGTATTTT
TRBV18	-	-	TRBJ2-7	CASSERTELYEQYF	TGTGCCAGCTCAGAGAGGACAGAACTCTACGAGCAGTACTTC
TRBV27	TRBD1	-	TRBJ1-5	CASRRDRGSNQPQHF	TGTGCCAGCAGACGGGACAGAGGTAGCAATCAGCCCCAGCATTTT
TRBV27	TRBD1	-	TRBJ1-2	CASSLSLGTVYGYTF	TGTGCCAGCAGTTTATCGCTTGGGACAGTCTATGGCTACACCTTC
TRBV6-6	TRBD1	-	TRBJ2-7	CAVRRQGDNYEQYF	TGTGCCGTCCGCCGACAGGGGGATAACTACGAGCAGTACTTC
TRBV18	-	-	TRBJ2-2	CASSYREKAGELFF	TGTGCCAGCTCCTACAGGGAAAAGGCCGGGGAGCTGTTTTTT
TRBV11-3	TRBD2	-	TRBJ2-7	CASSPFGLRSGGVYPYEQYF	TGTGCCAGCAGCCCCTTTGGACTGAGGTCCGGGGGGGTCTACCCCTACGAGCAGTACTTC
TRBV5-1	-	once	TRBJ1-3	CASSGRGGISGNTIYF	TGCGCCAGCAGCGGACGGGGGGGAATTTCCGGAAACACCATATATTTT
TRBV27	TRBD1	-	TRBJ2-7	CASSFAGGEQYF	TGTGCCAGCAGTTTTGCAGGGGGCGAGCAGTACTTC
TRBV13	-	few	TRBJ2-7	CASSSLRGPTYEQYF	TGTGCCAGCAGCTCCTTACGGGGTCCCACCTACGAGCAGTACTTC
TRBV2	-	-	TRBJ2-7	CASSPGTIYEQYF	TGTGCCAGCAGTCCCGGGACAATCTACGAGCAGTACTTC
TRBV2	TRBD1	-	TRBJ1-4	CASRSGTGFEKLFF	TGTGCCAGCAGGTCCGGGACAGGGTTTGAAAAACTGTTTTTT
TRBV15	TRBD2	-	TRBJ2-3	CATTSGRGSDTQYF	TGTGCCACGACTAGCGGGAGAGGCTCAGATACGCAGTATTTT
TRBV27	-	-	TRBJ1-2	CASSPSQGTRWDYGYTF	TGTGCCAGCAGTCCTTCACAGGGAACGCGGTGGGACTATGGCTACACCTTC
TRBV27	-	-	TRBJ2-7	CASTQRGRGNEQYF	TGTGCCAGCACCCAGAGGGGGAGGGGCAACGAGCAGTACTTC
TRBV5-1	TRBD1	-	TRBJ1-1	CASSASGGGGTEAFF	TGCGCCAGCAGCGCATCAGGGGGCGGAGGCACTGAAGCTTTCTTT
TRBV6-5	-	-	TRBJ1-4	CASRTRAREKLFF	TGTGCCAGCAGGACGCGGGCTCGGGAAAAACTGTTTTTT
TRBV21-1	-	-	TRBJ2-3	CASPAGQTQYF	TGTGCCAGCCCAGCGGGGCAGACGCAGTATTTT
TRBV7-2	TRBD1	-	TRBJ1-5	CASSWTGGTNQPQHF	TGTGCCAGCAGCTGGACAGGGGGTACCAATCAGCCCCAGCATTTT
TRBV11-1	-	-	TRBJ2-3	CASSLGTFPDTQYF	TGTGCCAGCAGCTTAGGGACTTTTCCAGATACGCAGTATTTT
TRBV6-5	-	-	TRBJ1-2	CASSYSQPSNYGYTF	TGTGCCAGCAGTTACTCACAGCCCTCTAACTATGGCTACACCTTC
TRBV19	-	few	TRBJ1-5	CASSTSPGAHQPQHF	TGTGCCAGTAGTACCTCCCCAGGGGCACATCAGCCCCAGCATTTT
TRBV7-2	-	-	TRBJ1-4	CASRLGGTNEKLFF	TGTGCCAGTCGGCTCGGGGGGACTAATGAAAAACTGTTTTTT
TRBV6-6	TRBD1	-	TRBJ2-5	CASSWTGGEETQYF	TGTGCCAGCAGCTGGACAGGGGGCGAAGAGACCCAGTACTTC
TRBV4-2	-	-	TRBJ1-1	CASSQDLGNTEAFF	TGTGCCAGCAGCCAAGATCTCGGGAACACTGAAGCTTTCTTT
TRBV7-3	-	-	TRBJ2-3	CASSLRASTDTQYF	TGTGCCAGCAGCTTAAGGGCAAGCACAGATACGCAGTATTTT
TRBV5-1	TRBD1	few	TRBJ1-4	CASSLARGTGLTNEKLFF	TGCGCCAGCAGCTTAGCCAGGGGGACTGGGCTAACTAATGAAAAACTGTTTTTT
TRBV27	-	-	TRBJ2-5	CASSLSRGLRLQETQYF	TGTGCCAGCAGTTTATCGAGAGGACTACGACTCCAAGAGACCCAGTACTTC